These 3 T cell receptor beta chains originate from one sample sequenced in a study of control samples from healthy donors and cancer patients. Assay used: immunoSEQ multiplex PCR; TCRdb lists only in-frame clones, some missing. The sample features about 210,000 clones, with around 2% in its top ten. The sequenced sample was blood. Every receptor here comes from a woman between 25 and 40 years old in good health.

V is TRBV5-1 and J is TRBJ1-1; D is uncertain. V was clipped by 2 bases and J by 1 base, with 9 bases between them. Germline CDR1 SGHRS, CDR2 YFSETQ. The CDR3 loop spans 14 amino acids. In DNA form, the CDR3 reads TGCGCCAGCAGCTTTTCTACAAAGAACACTGAAGCTTTCTTT. Encoded protein: CASSFSTKNTEAFF.

The rearrangement uses TRBV5-1 and TRBJ2-1; no clear D. V was trimmed by 0 bases and J by 3 bases, leaving 7 bases between them. This CDR3 contains 14 residues. Germline CDR1 and CDR2: SGHRS and YFSETQ. The CDR3 sequence is CASSLEALYNEQFF. DNA of the CDR3: TGCGCCAGCAGCTTGGAAGCCCTCTACAATGAGCAGTTCTTC.

The V and J genes are TRBV9 and TRBJ2-1; D not certain. Germline CDR1 is SGDLS and CDR2 is YYNGEE. V was clipped by 3 bases and J by 8 bases, with 12 bases between them. The CDR3 length is 13 residues. CDR3 loop: CASSARSKDEQFF. In DNA, the CDR3 is TGTGCCAGCAGCGCCCGTAGTAAGGATGAGCAGTTCTTC.